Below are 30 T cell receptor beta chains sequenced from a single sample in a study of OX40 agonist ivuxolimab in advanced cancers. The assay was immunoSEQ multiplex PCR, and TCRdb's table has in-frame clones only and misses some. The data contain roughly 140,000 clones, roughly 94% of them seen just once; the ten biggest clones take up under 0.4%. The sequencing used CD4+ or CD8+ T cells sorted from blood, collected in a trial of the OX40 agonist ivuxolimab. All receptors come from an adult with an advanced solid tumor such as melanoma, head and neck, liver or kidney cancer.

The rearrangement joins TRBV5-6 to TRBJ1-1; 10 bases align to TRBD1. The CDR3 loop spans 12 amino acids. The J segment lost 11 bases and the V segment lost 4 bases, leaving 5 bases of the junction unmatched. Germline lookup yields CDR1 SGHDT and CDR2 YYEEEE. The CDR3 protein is CASSTGTGEAFF. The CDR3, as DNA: TGTGCCAGCAGCACCGGGACAGGGGAGGCTTTCTTT.

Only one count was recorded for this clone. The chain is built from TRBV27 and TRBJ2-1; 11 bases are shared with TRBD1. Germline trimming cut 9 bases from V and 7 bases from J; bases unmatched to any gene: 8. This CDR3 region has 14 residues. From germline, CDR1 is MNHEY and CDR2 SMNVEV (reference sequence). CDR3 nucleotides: TGTGCCAGACCGGGACAGGGGGTTAGGAATGAGCAGTTCTTC. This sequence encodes CARPGQGVRNEQFF.

The CDR3 coding sequence is TGTGCCAGCAGGGGGTCCCAAGAGACCCAGTACTTC. This encodes CASRGSQETQYF. The chain links TRBV28 to TRBJ2-5; D is unclear. V lost 6 bases to trimming and J lost 1 base, with 6 bases between them. This CDR3 has 12 amino acids. Per the germline V gene, CDR1 is MDHEN and CDR2 is SYDVKM.

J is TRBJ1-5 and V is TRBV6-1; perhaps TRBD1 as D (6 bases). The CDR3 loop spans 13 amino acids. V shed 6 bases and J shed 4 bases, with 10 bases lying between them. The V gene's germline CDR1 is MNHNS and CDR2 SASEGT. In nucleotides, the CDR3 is TGTGCCAGCAGAGAGGGGGGTAATCAGCCCCAGCATTTT. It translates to CASREGGNQPQHF.

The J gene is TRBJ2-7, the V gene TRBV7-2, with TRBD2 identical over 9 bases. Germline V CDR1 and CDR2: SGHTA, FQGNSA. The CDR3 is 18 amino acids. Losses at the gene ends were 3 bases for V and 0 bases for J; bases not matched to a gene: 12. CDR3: CASSFRAQLAGSSYEQYF. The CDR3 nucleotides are TGTGCCAGCAGCTTTAGGGCCCAACTAGCGGGTAGCTCCTACGAGCAGTACTTC.

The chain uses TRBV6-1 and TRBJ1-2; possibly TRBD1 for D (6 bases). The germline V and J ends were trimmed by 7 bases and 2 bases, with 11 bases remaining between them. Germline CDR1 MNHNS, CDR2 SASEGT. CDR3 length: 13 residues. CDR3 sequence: CASTYDRNYGYTF. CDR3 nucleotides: TGTGCCAGCACCTACGACAGGAACTATGGCTACACCTTC.

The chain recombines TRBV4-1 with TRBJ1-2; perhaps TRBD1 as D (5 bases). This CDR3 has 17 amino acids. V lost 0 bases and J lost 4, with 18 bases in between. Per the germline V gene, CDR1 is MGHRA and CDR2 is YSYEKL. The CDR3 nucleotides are TGCGCCAGCAGCCAAGATAGGGGACTTGCAGGCCCCTATGGCTACACCTTC. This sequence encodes CASSQDRGLAGPYGYTF.

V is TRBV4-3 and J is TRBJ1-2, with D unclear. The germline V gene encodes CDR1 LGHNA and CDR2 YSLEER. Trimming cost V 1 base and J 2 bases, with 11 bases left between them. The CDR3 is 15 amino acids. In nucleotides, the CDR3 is TGCGCCAGCAGCCAAGTGTTGGTGGCGAACTATGGCTACACCTTC. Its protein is CASSQVLVANYGYTF.

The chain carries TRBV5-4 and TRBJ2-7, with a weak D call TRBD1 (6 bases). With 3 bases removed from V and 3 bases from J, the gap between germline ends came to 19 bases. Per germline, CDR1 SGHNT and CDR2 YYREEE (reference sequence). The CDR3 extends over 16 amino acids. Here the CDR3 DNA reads TGTGCCAGCAGCTCTGACGGGACACAAACCTTCTACGAGCAGTACTTC. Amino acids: CASSSDGTQTFYEQYF.

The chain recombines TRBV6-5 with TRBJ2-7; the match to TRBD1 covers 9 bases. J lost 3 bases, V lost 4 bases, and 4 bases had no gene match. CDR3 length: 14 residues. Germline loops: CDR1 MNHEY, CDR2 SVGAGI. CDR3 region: CASSSGTGIYEQYF. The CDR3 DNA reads TGTGCCAGCAGTTCCGGGACAGGGATCTACGAGCAGTACTTC.

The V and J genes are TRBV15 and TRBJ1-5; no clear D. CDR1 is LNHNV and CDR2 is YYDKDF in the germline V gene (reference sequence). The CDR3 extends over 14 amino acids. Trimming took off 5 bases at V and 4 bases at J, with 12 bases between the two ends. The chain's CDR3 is CATSYSPDNQPQHF. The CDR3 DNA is TGTGCCACCAGCTATTCGCCGGATAATCAGCCCCAGCATTTT.

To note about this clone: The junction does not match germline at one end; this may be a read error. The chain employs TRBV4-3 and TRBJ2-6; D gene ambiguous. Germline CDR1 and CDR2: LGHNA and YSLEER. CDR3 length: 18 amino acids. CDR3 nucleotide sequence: TGCGCCAGCAGCCAAGAAGGGCCCTTAGCCTCTGGTGCCAACGTCCTGACTTTC. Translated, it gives CASSQEGPLASGANVLTF.

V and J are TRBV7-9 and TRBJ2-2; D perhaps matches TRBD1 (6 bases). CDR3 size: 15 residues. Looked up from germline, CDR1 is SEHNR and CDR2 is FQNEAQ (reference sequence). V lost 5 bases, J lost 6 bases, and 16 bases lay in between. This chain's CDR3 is CASSPGLGAAGELFF. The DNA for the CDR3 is TGTGCCAGCAGCCCAGGGTTGGGGGCCGCCGGGGAGCTGTTTTTT.

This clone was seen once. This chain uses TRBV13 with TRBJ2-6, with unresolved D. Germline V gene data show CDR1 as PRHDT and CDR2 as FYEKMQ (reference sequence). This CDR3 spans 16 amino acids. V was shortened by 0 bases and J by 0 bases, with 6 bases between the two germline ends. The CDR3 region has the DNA TGTGCCAGCAGCTTAGGGCGGAGCTCTGGGGCCAACGTCCTGACTTTC. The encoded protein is CASSLGRSSGANVLTF.

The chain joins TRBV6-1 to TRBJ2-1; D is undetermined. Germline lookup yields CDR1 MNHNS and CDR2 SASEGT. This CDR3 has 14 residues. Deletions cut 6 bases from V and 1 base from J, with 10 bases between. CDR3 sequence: CASSPGHSYNEQFF. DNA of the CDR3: TGTGCCAGCAGCCCCGGCCATTCCTACAATGAGCAGTTCTTC.

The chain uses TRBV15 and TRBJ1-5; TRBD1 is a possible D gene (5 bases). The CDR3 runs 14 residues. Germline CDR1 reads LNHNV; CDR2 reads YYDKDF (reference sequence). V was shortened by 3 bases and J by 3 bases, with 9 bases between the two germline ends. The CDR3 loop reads CATSSGGINQPQHF. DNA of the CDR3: TGTGCCACCAGCAGCGGGGGGATCAATCAGCCCCAGCATTTT.

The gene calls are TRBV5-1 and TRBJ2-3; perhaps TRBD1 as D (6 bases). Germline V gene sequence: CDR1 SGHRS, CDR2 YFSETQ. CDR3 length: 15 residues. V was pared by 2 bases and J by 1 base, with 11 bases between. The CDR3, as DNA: TGCGCCAGCAGCTTAGCAGGGACACGCACAGATACGCAGTATTTT. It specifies CASSLAGTRTDTQYF.

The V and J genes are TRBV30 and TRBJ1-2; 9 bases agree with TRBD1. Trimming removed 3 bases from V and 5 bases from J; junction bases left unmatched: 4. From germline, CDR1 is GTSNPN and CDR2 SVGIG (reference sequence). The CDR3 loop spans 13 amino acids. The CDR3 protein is CAWRWTGAYGYTF. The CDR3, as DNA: TGTGCCTGGAGGTGGACAGGGGCGTATGGCTACACCTTC.

This chain's CDR3 is CASSPRSRASTDTQYF. In DNA form, the CDR3 reads TGTGCCAGTTCCCCACGGTCACGGGCTAGCACAGATACGCAGTATTTT. This rearrangement joins TRBV19 to TRBJ2-3; D gene uncertain. The CDR3 spans 16 residues. Germline loops: CDR1 LNHDA, CDR2 SQIVND (reference sequence). Trimming took off 8 bases at V and 0 bases at J, with 18 bases between the two ends.

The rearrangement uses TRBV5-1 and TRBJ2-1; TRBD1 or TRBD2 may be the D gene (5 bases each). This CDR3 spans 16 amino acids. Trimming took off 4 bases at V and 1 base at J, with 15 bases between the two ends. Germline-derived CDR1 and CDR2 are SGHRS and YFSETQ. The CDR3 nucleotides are TGCGCCAGCAGCGGGACGGTACCTCCTTCCTACAATGAGCAGTTCTTC. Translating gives CASSGTVPPSYNEQFF.

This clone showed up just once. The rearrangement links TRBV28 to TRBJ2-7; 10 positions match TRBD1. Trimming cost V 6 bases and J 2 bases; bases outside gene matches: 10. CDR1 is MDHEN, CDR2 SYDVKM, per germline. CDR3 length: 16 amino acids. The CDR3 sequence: CASSSVGQGSAYEQYF. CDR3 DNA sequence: TGTGCCAGCAGCTCGGTGGGACAGGGGTCGGCCTACGAGCAGTACTTC. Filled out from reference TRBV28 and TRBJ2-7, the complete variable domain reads DVKVTQSSRYLVKRTGEKVFLECVQDMDHENMFWYRQDPGLGLRLIYFSYDVKMKEKGDIPEGYSVSREKKERFSLILESASTNQTSMYLCASSSVGQGSAYEQYFGPGTRLTVT.

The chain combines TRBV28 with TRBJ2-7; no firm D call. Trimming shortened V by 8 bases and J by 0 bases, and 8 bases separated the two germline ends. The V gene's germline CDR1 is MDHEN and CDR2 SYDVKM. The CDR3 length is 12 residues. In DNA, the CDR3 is TGTGCCAGCCAATTACCCTCCTACGAGCAGTACTTC. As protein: CASQLPSYEQYF.

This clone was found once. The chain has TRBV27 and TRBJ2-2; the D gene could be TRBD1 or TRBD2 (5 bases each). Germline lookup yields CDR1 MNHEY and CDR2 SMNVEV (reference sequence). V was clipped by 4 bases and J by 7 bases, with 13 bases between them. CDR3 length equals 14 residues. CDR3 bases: TGTGCCAGCAGTTGGTCAAAGGGGAGCGGGGAGCTGTTTTTT. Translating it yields CASSWSKGSGELFF.

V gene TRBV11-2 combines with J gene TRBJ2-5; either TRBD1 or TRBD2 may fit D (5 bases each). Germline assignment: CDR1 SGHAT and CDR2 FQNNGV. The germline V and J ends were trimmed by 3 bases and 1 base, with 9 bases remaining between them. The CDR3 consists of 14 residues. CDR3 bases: TGTGCCAGCAGCTTGGGACGGACCCAAGAGACCCAGTACTTC. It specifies CASSLGRTQETQYF.

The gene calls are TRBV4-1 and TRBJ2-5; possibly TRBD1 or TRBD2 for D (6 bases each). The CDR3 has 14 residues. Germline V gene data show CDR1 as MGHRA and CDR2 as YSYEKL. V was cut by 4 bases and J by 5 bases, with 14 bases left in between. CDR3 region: CASSPYRAGETQYF. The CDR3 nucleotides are TGCGCCAGCAGCCCCTACAGGGCGGGGGAGACCCAGTACTTC.

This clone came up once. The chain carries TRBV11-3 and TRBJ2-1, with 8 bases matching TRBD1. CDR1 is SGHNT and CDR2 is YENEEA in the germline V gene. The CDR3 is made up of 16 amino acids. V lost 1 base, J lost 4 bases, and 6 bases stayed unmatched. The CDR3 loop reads CASSLGTGISYNEQFF. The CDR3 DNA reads TGTGCCAGCAGCTTAGGGACAGGGATCTCGTACAATGAGCAGTTCTTC.

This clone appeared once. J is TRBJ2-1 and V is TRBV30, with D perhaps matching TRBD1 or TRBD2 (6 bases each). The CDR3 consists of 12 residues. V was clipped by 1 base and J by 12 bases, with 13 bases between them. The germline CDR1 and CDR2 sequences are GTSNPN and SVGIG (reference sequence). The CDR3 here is CAWSGAGGPQFF. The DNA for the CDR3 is TGTGCCTGGAGTGGGGCCGGGGGCCCGCAGTTCTTC.

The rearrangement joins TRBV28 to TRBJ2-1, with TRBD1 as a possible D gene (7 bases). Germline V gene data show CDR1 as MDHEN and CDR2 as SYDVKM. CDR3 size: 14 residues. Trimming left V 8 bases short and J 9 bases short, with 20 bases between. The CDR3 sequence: CASGGQGGFGEQFF. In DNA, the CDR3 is TGTGCCAGCGGGGGGCAGGGGGGTTTTGGTGAGCAGTTCTTC.

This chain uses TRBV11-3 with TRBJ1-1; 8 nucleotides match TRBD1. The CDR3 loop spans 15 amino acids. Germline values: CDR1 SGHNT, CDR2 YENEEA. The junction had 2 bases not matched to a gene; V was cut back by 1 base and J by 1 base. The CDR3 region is CASSLGGQGNTEAFF. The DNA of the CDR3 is TGTGCCAGCAGCTTAGGCGGACAGGGGAACACTGAAGCTTTCTTT. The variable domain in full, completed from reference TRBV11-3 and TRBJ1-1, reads EAGVVQSPRYKIIEKKQPVAFWCNPISGHNTLYWYLQNLGQGPELLIRYENEEAVDDSQLPKDRFSAERLKGVDSTLKIQPAELGDSAVYLCASSLGGQGNTEAFFGQGTRLTVV.

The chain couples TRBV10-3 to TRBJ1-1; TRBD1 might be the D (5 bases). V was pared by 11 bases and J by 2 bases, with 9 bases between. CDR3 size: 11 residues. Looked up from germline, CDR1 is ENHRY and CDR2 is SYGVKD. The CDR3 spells CAAGQNTEAFF. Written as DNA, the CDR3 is TGTGCCGCCGGACAAAACACTGAAGCTTTCTTT.